The clone carrying this T cell receptor beta chain was counted a few times. This specimen comes from a study of blood T cells in healthy people across ages. The J segment lost 0 bases and the V segment lost 4 bases, leaving 9 bases of the junction unmatched. The length of the CDR3 is 18 residues. Per the germline V gene, CDR1 is MGHRA and CDR2 is YSYEKL. PCR was performed a second time for 7 to 11 cycles using a sample-barcoded 5' primer and a J-beta primer mix. One entry per CDR3 protein results from TCRdb running MiXCR on the 5' RACE reads. The sample shows some 760,000 distinct CDR3 sequences, just under 25% of them seen only once. These data were also reused for a study on T cells of mothers and their children.

The genes are TRBV4-1 and TRBJ2-4, with 10 bases lining up with TRBD2. Material for sequencing was blood. This receptor was identified in a boy younger than 18 in good health. This CDR3 is CASSPGPAGGVAKNIQYF. CDR3 nucleotide sequence: TGCGCCAGCAGCCCCGGACCAGCGGGAGGGGTAGCCAAAAACATTCAGTACTTC.